The present T cell receptor (beta chain) was sequenced within a study of cytomegalovirus exposure and HLA in healthy donors. Study observations and caveats: According to the study, roughly 180 TCR beta chains were cytomegalovirus-associated.

A word on this clone: Its antigen is undetermined.

CDR1 and CDR2 (germline): SGDLS, YYNGEE. The V gene lost 3 bases and the J gene lost 5 bases, with 22 bases spanning the gap. This CDR3 is built from 17 residues. Sequencing used immunoSEQ multiplex PCR; TCRdb keeps in-frame clones, though not all of them. The table has tens of thousands of clones, approximately 95% seen once; the top ten hold less than 6%. The receptor's source is a woman between 18 and 29 years old in good health and CMV-seronegative. The sequencing input was PBMCs. V is TRBV9 and J is TRBJ2-3, with TRBD1 as a possible D gene (6 bases). This CDR3 is CASSASAGVGPGDTQYF. The CDR3 DNA is TGTGCCAGCAGCGCCTCGGCAGGGGTTGGGCCCGGAGATACGCAGTATTTT.